The rows below give T cell receptor beta chains drawn from one sample of a study of cytomegalovirus exposure and HLA in healthy donors. This table comes from immunoSEQ multiplex PCR, and its TCRdb copy is limited to in-frame clones, with some not included. The table lists 150,000 to 200,000 clones, 80% of them singletons, with 1.3% in the top ten. Input material: PBMCs. The receptors come from a man aged 25 to 45 in good health and CMV-seronegative. Both conserved end residues are part of each CDR3. D genes are given only for firm matches. A row's size may be missing; if present it is once, few, many or a size class.

abundance,v_gene,d_gene,j_gene,CDR3nt,CDR3aa
NA,TRBV28,NA,TRBJ2-1,TGTGCCAGCAGTTTAAATCGTATTGAGCAGTTCTTC,CASSLNRIEQFF
once,TRBV7-9,TRBD2,TRBJ2-1,TGTGCCAGCAGAGGAACTAGCGGGAGGCCCATAGACAATGAGCAGTTCTTC,CASRGTSGRPIDNEQFF
few,TRBV5-1,TRBD2,TRBJ2-5,TGCGCCAGCAGCTCTTCCGGGGGGCAAGAGACCCAGTACTTC,CASSSSGGQETQYF
NA,TRBV18,NA,TRBJ2-7,TGTGCCAGCGAGAGACAGAATTCCTACGAGCAGTACTTC,CASERQNSYEQYF
NA,TRBV28,TRBD1,TRBJ1-6,TGTGCCAGCAGTCCGGGACAGGGGGCTAACTATAATTCACCCCTCCACTTT,CASSPGQGANYNSPLHF
few,TRBV21-1,NA,TRBJ1-1,TGTGCCAGCAGCCTCCCCCCGGGGTCCACGAACACTGAAGCTTTCTTT,CASSLPPGSTNTEAFF
NA,TRBV5-4,NA,TRBJ2-2,TGTGCCAGCAGCCACGGGTTTGGGGAGCTGTTTTTT,CASSHGFGELFF
NA,TRBV6-5,TRBD2,TRBJ2-7,TGTGCCAGCAGTTACTCGCGGACTAGCGGTAACGAGCAGTACTTC,CASSYSRTSGNEQYF
NA,TRBV28,NA,TRBJ1-2,TGTGCCAGCAGCCAGGAAGTGTATGGCTACACCTTC,CASSQEVYGYTF
NA,TRBV19,NA,TRBJ1-1,TGTGCCAGTAGTATAGCAGGGTGGCTCACTGAAGCTTTCTTT,CASSIAGWLTEAFF
few,TRBV6-1,TRBD2,TRBJ2-7,TGTGCCAGCAGTGGGGCGTGGGAGGGCAGGTACGAGCAGTACTTC,CASSGAWEGRYEQYF
NA,TRBV28,NA,TRBJ2-5,TGTGCCAGCAGCTCCGGACAGAAAGAGACCCAGTACTTC,CASSSGQKETQYF
NA,TRBV18,TRBD1,TRBJ1-1,TGTGCCAGCTCACCATTGGGACAGGGAAACACTGAAGCTTTCTTT,CASSPLGQGNTEAFF
NA,TRBV7-9,NA,TRBJ2-4,TGTGCCAGCAGCTTAGCGGACTTAGCCAAAAACATTCAGTACTTC,CASSLADLAKNIQYF
NA,TRBV25-1,TRBD1,TRBJ1-5,TGTGCCAGCAGTGCGGGACAGGGGAATCAGCCCCAGCATTTT,CASSAGQGNQPQHF
NA,TRBV27,NA,TRBJ1-2,TGTGCCAGCAGTTTATCGCAGGGCTCTGGCTACACCTTC,CASSLSQGSGYTF
once,TRBV11-3,NA,TRBJ2-5,TGTGCCAGCAGCCAGGCGCAAGAGACCCAGTACTTC,CASSQAQETQYF
NA,TRBV12-5,NA,TRBJ2-7,TGTGCTAGTGGCCCCGACAGGCTCTACGAGCAGTACTTC,CASGPDRLYEQYF
NA,TRBV7-2,NA,TRBJ2-3,TGTGCCAGCAGCGTTTGGACTTTTAGCACAGATACGCAGTATTTT,CASSVWTFSTDTQYF
NA,TRBV7-2,NA,TRBJ2-7,TGTGCCAGCAGTACGGGGGAGGTCACAGACCGACCCTACGAGCAGTACTTC,CASSTGEVTDRPYEQYF
NA,TRBV5-8,TRBD1,TRBJ1-5,TGTGCCAGCAGCATGGACAGGGGGGGCCAGCCCCAGCATTTT,CASSMDRGGQPQHF
NA,TRBV10-1,TRBD2,TRBJ2-1,TGCGCCAGCAGTGCCCTGGCTAGCGGGAGGGGTGAGCAGTTCTTC,CASSALASGRGEQFF
NA,TRBV7-3,NA,TRBJ2-7,TGTGCCAGCAGCACTTCCCAAGAAAACGAGCAGTACTTC,CASSTSQENEQYF
once,TRBV4-1,NA,TRBJ2-5,TGCGCCAGCAGCTGGGACAACCAAGAGACCCAGTACTTC,CASSWDNQETQYF
few,TRBV5-6,NA,TRBJ2-2,TGTGCCAGCAGCTCCGGCCAGAACAGGGCCACCGGGGAGCTGTTTTTT,CASSSGQNRATGELFF
NA,TRBV5-1,TRBD2,TRBJ2-1,TGCGCCAGCAGCATCTGGGGAGTGAACGGAATTACTAGCGGGACCCACAATGAGCAGTTCTTC,CASSIWGVNGITSGTHNEQFF
NA,TRBV11-2,NA,TRBJ2-6,TGTGCCAGCAGCTCCTCAGACAGGACGTCTTTATCTGGGGCCAACGTCCTGACTTTC,CASSSSDRTSLSGANVLTF
NA,TRBV6-6,NA,TRBJ1-1,TGTGCCAGCAGTACTCCTCCCGAGGGCACTGAAGCTTTCTTT,CASSTPPEGTEAFF
NA,TRBV18,TRBD1,TRBJ2-7,TGTGCCAGCTCACCAATAGACCGGGACAGCCGATACGAGCAGTACTTC,CASSPIDRDSRYEQYF
NA,TRBV7-2,TRBD2,TRBJ2-7,TGTGCCAGCAGCTTAGCGAGTCCGGCGGGGGTCGAGCAGTACTTC,CASSLASPAGVEQYF
once,TRBV5-4,TRBD1,TRBJ2-1,TGTGCCAGCAGCCAAGACAGGGTGTCCTACAATGAGCAGTTCTTC,CASSQDRVSYNEQFF
NA,TRBV30,NA,TRBJ1-2,TGTGCCTGGAGTGTCCGGGTTCGAAGTCCCTATGGCTACACCTTC,CAWSVRVRSPYGYTF